Below, one TCR beta chain is given with its context. Its antigen is not identified. The data belong to a study of T cell clusters in autoimmune cytopenias. CDR3 length equals 14 residues. CDR1 SEHNR and CDR2 FQNEAQ come from the germline V gene (reference sequence). TRB was amplified by touch-down multiplex PCR, primer pools A and B combined. After re-calling the multiplex PCR reads, TCRdb lists one entry per CDR3 protein, DNA absent. This sample contains 2,500 to 3,500 distinct CDR3 sequences. Overall study results and limits: TRB repertoire shifts in secondary cytopenia and chronic lymphocytic leukemia mostly reflected lymphoma, not autoimmunity.

TRB amplification used 200 to 250 ng of peripheral blood genomic DNA. What was sequenced was peripheral blood. The V and J genes are TRBV7-9 and TRBJ1-2; the D gene TCRdb calls, TRBD1, cannot be checked with no DNA. The sequence was obtained from a human donor with an autoimmune cytopenia or autoimmune hepatitis (not recorded which). The chain's CDR3 is CASSLEGLLDGYTF.